The TCR beta chain under discussion was sequenced for a study of T cell repertoires in cytomegalovirus infection. The wider study: Shared public TCR beta signatures pointed to both CMV infection and a matching HLA type. Study outcomes and limitations: CMV-specific HLA-C-restricted TCR beta clonotypes dominated the ex vivo response. CMV carriers having the relevant HLA were flagged by cumulative public TCR beta family frequency.

After removal of 1 base from V and 1 base from J, the junction contained 3 bases not matched to a gene. CDR3 length: 16 amino acids. Germline V gene lookup returns CDR1 WNHNN and CDR2 SYGVQD (reference sequence). TCRdb itself ran the reads through MiXCR, one entry per CDR3 protein. The table includes around 170,000 distinct CDR3 sequences, roughly a sixth detected once. A note on this clonotype: The antigen is not known.

The TCR sequence derives from a human donor in good health (CMV status not recorded). Some clones in this sample may be carry-over from other donors' samples. The rearrangement joins TRBV10-1 to TRBJ2-1, with TRBD2 matching over 8 bases. The sequenced material came from CD8+ T cells from PBMCs. CDR3 region: CASSEYAGGSYNEQFF. The CDR3 DNA sequence: TGCGCCAGCAGTGAGTACGCGGGAGGATCCTACAATGAGCAGTTCTTC.